Below are 8 T cell receptor beta chains sequenced from a single sample in a study of technical replicates of blood from a few donors. Data came from immunoSEQ multiplex PCR; TCRdb stores just in-frame clones and leaves some out. The table shows about 75,000 clones, with approximately 97% occurring only once. The source material was T cells isolated from PBMCs. The receptors were sampled from a human donor in good health.

The chain has TRBV19 and TRBJ2-7; D remains ambiguous. The V gene's germline CDR1 is LNHDA and CDR2 SQIVND (reference sequence). The CDR3 runs to 14 residues. V lost 3 bases and J lost 2, with 11 bases in between. DNA for the CDR3: TGTGCCAGTAGTATGGGCCGGAACACCTACGAGCAGTACTTC. Translating gives CASSMGRNTYEQYF.

This sequence joins TRBV7-3 and TRBJ2-2, with D possibly being TRBD1 (5 bases). The CDR3 sequence is 14 residues long. Trimming removed 4 bases from V and 1 base from J, with 7 bases in between. Germline-derived CDR1 and CDR2 are SGHTA and FQGTGA. CDR3 sequence reads: CASSSGQNTGELFF. CDR3 DNA sequence: TGTGCCAGCAGCTCTGGACAGAACACCGGGGAGCTGTTTTTT.

V gene TRBV7-3 combines with J gene TRBJ2-1; 9 bases map to TRBD2. The germline V gene has CDR1 SGHTA and CDR2 FQGTGA. V trimming: 1 base; J trimming: 7 bases; junction bases outside the gene matches: 11. CDR3 size: 17 residues. The CDR3 loop reads CASSLKAALAGANEQFF. CDR3 sequence (DNA): TGTGCCAGCAGCTTAAAGGCAGCCTTAGCGGGAGCGAATGAGCAGTTCTTC.

This clone has a single count. The chain joins TRBV6-1 to TRBJ2-5; 7 bases fit TRBD1. CDR3 length: 14 amino acids. V gave up 10 bases and J gave up 4 bases; unmatched junction bases: 12. Germline lookup yields CDR1 MNHNS and CDR2 SASEGT. The CDR3 coding sequence is TGTGCCACCGGACAGGCCGGGGCAAGAGAGACCCAGTACTTC. This encodes CATGQAGARETQYF.

This sequence joins TRBV5-4 and TRBJ2-7; 8 positions agree with TRBD2. Germline trimming cut 4 bases from V and 2 bases from J; bases unmatched to any gene: 11. This CDR3 is built from 16 residues. Per the germline V gene, CDR1 is SGHNT and CDR2 is YYREEE (reference sequence). CDR3 region: CASSSESGRATYEQYF. CDR3 DNA sequence: TGTGCCAGCAGCAGCGAGAGCGGGAGAGCAACCTACGAGCAGTACTTC.

CDR3 bases: TGTGCCATCAGGGGGGACAGGGAAACTGGCTACACCTTC. Its protein product is CAIRGDRETGYTF. The J gene is TRBJ1-2, the V gene TRBV10-3, with 9 nucleotides matching TRBD1. In germline, CDR1 is ENHRY, CDR2 SYGVKD. The length of the CDR3 is 13 residues. Trimming cost V 6 bases and J 7 bases; bases outside gene matches: 6.

The chain is built from TRBV6-5 and TRBJ2-2; a possible D gene is TRBD1 (6 bases). From germline, CDR1 is MNHEY and CDR2 SVGAGI. Between the trimmed V and J ends, which lost 0 bases and 6 bases, there was a span of 11 bases. CDR3 length: 15 residues. Here the CDR3 reads CASSYSGHISGELFF. The DNA of the CDR3 is TGTGCCAGCAGTTACTCGGGACACATATCCGGGGAGCTGTTTTTT.

This clone was seen a single time. The V call is TRBV5-5, the J call TRBJ1-4; 8 bases map to TRBD1. The CDR3 runs 19 residues. Germline CDR1 is SGHKS and CDR2 is YYEKEE (reference sequence). V shed 4 bases, J shed 5 bases, and the junction held 19 bases outside the gene matches. CDR3 nucleotide sequence: TGTGCCAGCAGCCAAGGACAGGGAGTCCCAGCGGAGAAAAATGAAAAACTGTTTTTT. This encodes CASSQGQGVPAEKNEKLFF.